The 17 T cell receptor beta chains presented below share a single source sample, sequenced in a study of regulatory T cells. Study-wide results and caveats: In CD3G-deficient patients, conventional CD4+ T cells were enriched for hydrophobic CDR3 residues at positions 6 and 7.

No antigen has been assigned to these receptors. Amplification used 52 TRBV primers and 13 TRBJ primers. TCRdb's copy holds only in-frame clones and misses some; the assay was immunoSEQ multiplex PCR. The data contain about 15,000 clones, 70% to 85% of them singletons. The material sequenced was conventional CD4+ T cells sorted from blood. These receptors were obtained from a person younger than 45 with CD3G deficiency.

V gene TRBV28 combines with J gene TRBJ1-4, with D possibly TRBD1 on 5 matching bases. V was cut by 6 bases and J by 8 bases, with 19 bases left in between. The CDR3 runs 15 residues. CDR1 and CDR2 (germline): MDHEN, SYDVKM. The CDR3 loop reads CASSHGGGILEKLFF. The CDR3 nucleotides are TGTGCCAGCAGCCACGGCGGGGGAATTTTAGAAAAACTGTTTTTT.

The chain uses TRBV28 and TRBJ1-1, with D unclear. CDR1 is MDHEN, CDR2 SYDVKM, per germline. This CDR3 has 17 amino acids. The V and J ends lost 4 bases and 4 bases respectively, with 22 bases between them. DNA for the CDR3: TGTGCCAGCAGTTCCTCGCATCGAAAAAGGAGAAGCACTGAAGCTTTCTTT. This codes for CASSSSHRKRRSTEAFF.

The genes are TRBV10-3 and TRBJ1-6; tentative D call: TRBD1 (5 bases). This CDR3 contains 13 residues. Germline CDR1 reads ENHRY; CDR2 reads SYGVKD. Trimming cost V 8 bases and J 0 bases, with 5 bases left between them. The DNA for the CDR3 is TGTGCCATCGGGGGCTCCTATAATTCACCCCTCCACTTT. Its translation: CAIGGSYNSPLHF.

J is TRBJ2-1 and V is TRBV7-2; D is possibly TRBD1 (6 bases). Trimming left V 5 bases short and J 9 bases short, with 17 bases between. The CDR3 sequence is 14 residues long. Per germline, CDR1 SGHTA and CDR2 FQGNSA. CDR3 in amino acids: CASSVLQGSTEQFF. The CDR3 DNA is TGTGCCAGCAGCGTTTTACAGGGATCTACTGAGCAGTTCTTC.

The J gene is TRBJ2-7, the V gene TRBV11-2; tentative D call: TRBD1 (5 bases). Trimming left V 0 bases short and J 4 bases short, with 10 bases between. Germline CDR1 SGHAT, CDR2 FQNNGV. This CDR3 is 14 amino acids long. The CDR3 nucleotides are TGTGCCAGCAGCTTAGAGCCAGGGATATACGAGCAGTACTTC. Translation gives CASSLEPGIYEQYF.

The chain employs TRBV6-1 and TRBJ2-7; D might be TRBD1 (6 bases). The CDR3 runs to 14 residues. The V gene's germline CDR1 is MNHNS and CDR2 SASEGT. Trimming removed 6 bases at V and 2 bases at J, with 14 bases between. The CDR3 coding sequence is TGTGCCAGCAGCGCTAGACAGGCTCCCTACGAGCAGTACTTC. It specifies CASSARQAPYEQYF.

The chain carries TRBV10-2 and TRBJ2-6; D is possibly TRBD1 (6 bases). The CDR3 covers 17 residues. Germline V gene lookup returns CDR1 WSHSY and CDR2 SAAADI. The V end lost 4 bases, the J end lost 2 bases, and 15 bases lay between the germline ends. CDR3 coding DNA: TGCGCCAGCAGTGCGGGACATGCCGCCCCTGGGGCCAACGTCCTGACTTTC. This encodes CASSAGHAAPGANVLTF.

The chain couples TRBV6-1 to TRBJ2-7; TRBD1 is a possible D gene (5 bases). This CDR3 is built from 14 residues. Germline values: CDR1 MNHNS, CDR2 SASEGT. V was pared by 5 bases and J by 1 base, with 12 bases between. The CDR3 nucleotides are TGTGCCAGCAGTAGGGGAATTGGATCCTACGAGCAGTACTTC. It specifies CASSRGIGSYEQYF.

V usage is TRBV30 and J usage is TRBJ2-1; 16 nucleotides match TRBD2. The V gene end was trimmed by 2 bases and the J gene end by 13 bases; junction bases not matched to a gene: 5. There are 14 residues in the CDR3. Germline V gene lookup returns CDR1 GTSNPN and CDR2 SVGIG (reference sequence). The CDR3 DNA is TGTGCCTGGAGTCCGGGACTAGCGGGAGGGACCCAGTTCTTC. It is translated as CAWSPGLAGGTQFF.

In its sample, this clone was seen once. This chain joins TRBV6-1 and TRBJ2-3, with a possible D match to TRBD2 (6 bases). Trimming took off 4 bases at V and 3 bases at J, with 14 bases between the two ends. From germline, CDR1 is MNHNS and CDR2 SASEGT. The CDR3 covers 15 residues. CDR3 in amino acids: CASSVGGMRTDTQYF. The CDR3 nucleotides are TGTGCCAGCAGTGTAGGAGGGATGCGGACAGATACGCAGTATTTT.

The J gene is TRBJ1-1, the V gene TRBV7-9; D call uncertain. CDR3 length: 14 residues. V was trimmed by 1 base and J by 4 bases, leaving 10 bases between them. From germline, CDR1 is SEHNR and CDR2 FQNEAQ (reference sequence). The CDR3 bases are TGTGCCAGCAGCTTAGACATATCGCGCACTGAAGCTTTCTTT. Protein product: CASSLDISRTEAFF.

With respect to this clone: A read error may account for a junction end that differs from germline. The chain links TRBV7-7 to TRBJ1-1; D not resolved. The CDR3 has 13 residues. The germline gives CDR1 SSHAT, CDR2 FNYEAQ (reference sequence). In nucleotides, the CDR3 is TGTGCTAGCAGCTTTCCCTTAAACACTGAAGCTTTCTTT. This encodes CASSFPLNTEAFF.

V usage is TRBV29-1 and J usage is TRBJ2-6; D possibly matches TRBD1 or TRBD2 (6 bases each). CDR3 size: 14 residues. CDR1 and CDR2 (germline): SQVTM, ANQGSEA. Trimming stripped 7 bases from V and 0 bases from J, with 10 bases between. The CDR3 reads CSGGAVSGANVLTF. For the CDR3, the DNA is TGCAGCGGGGGGGCCGTCTCTGGGGCCAACGTCCTGACTTTC. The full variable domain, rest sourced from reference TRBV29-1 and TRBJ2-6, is SAVISQKPSRDICQRGTSLTIQCQVDSQVTMMFWYRQQPGQSLTLIATANQGSEATYESGFVIDKFPISRPNLTFSTLTVSNMSPEDSSIYLCSGGAVSGANVLTFGAGSRLTVL.

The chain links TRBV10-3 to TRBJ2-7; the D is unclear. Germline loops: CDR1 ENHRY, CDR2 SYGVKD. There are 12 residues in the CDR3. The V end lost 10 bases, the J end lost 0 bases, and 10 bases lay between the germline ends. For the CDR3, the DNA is TGTGCCACGGCCCGAAGCTCCTACGAGCAGTACTTC. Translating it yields CATARSSYEQYF.

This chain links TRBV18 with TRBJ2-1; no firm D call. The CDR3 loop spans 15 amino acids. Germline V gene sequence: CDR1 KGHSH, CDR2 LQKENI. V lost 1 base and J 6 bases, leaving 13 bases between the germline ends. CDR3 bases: TGTGCCAGCTCACCACTACCTAATCTTGGCAATGAGCAGTTCTTC. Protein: CASSPLPNLGNEQFF.

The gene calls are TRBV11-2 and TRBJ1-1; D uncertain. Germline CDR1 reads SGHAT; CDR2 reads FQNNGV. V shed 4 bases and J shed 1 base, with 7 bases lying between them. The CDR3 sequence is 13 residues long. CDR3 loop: CASSSGQNTEAFF. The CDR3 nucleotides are TGTGCCAGCAGCTCCGGGCAGAACACTGAAGCTTTCTTT.

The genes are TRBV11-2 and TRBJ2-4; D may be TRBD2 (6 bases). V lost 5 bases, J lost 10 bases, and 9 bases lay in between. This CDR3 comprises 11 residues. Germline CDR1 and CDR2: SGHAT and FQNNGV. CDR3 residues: CASSIGGIQYF. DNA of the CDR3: TGTGCCAGCAGCATCGGGGGTATTCAGTACTTC.